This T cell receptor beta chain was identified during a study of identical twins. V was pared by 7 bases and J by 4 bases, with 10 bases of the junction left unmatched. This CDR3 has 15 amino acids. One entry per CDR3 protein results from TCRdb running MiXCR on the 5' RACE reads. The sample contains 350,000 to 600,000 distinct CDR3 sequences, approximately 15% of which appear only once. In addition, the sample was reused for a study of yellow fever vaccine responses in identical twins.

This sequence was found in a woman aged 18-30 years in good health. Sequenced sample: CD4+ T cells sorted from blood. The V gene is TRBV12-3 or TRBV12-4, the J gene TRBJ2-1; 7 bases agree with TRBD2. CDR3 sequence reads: CASTPGEGLYNEQFF. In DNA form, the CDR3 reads TGTGCCAGCACCCCCGGGGAGGGGTTGTACAATGAGCAGTTCTTC.